The 3 T cell receptor beta chains below come from one sample, sequenced in a study of blood T cell repertoires in COVID-19. Profiled with immunoSEQ multiplex PCR; TCRdb holds only in-frame clones, not every one. The profile covers 180,000 or so clones, with about 81% appearing a single time and about 8.4% taken by the ten largest. Sequencing was carried out using peripheral blood. The receptors here all came from a woman in her 70s with acute or convalescent COVID-19.

This clone is a singleton in its sample. The rearrangement uses TRBV19 and TRBJ1-2; D unresolved. CDR1 and CDR2 (germline): LNHDA, SQIVND (reference sequence). Trimming took off 9 bases at V and 3 bases at J, with 11 bases between the two ends. The CDR3 consists of 12 residues. The CDR3 is CASGREYYGYTF. The CDR3 nucleotides read TGTGCCAGCGGGAGGGAATACTATGGCTACACCTTC. Full variable domain (outside the CDR3, taken from reference TRBV19 and TRBJ1-2): DGGITQSPKYLFRKEGQNVTLSCEQNLNHDAMYWYRQDPGQGLRLIYYSQIVNDFQKGDIAEGYSVSREKKESFPLTVTSAQKNPTAFYLCASGREYYGYTFGSGTRLTVV.

The rearrangement uses TRBV13 and TRBJ1-1; D may be TRBD1 (5 bases). The CDR3 loop spans 17 amino acids. V lost 2 bases and J 0 bases, leaving 16 bases between the germline ends. Germline-derived CDR1 and CDR2 are PRHDT and FYEKMQ (reference sequence). CDR3 DNA sequence: TGTGCCAGCAGCTTACTCGGAATAGGGGTACTGAACACTGAAGCTTTCTTT. As protein: CASSLLGIGVLNTEAFF.

This chain links TRBV9 with TRBJ2-3, with no clear D. Per germline, CDR1 SGDLS and CDR2 YYNGEE. V dropped 0 bases and J dropped 2 bases, with 10 bases sitting between them. The CDR3 runs 15 residues. The CDR3 DNA reads TGTGCCAGCAGCGTAGGGGCATACCCCACAGATACGCAGTATTTT. Amino acid sequence: CASSVGAYPTDTQYF.